This TCR beta chain is drawn from a study of blood T cell repertoires in COVID-19. Study information: From the United States, Italy and Spain came samples of acute and convalescent COVID-19. The analysed material was cDNA or gDNA that came from T cells, B-cell-depleted T cells, or PBMCs.

Per the original methods: Using reference gene primer amplification, nucleated cell counts were estimated. Using immunoSEQ multiplex PCR, the repertoire was profiled, and TCRdb retains in-frame clones only, with some absent. The DNA was the basis for D and trimming; V, J and clone size are from that table. The table shows over 400,000 clones, with approximately 90% occurring only once. Trimming at V came to 3 bases and at J to 9 bases, leaving 16 bases not matched to a gene. The CDR3 is 17 residues long. Germline V gene lookup returns CDR1 LGHDT and CDR2 YNNKEL (reference sequence). Material for sequencing was peripheral blood. The clonotype was recovered from a woman aged 25 to 39 with active or convalescent COVID-19. The chain recombines TRBV3-1 (or the pseudogene TRBV3-2) with TRBJ2-7, with 11 positions matching TRBD2. CDR3 DNA sequence: TGTGCCAGCAGCCAGTCGGGTCGACTAGCGGGGCGAAGGGTGCAGTACTTC. This codes for CASSQSGRLAGRRVQYF.